This T cell receptor beta chain appears in the sequencing data of a study of blood T cells in healthy people across ages. The CDR3 is 15 amino acids. Trimming stripped 4 bases from V and 5 bases from J, with 15 bases between. Primers used in a second PCR of about 6 to 12 cycles were a sample-barcoded 5' primer and a J-beta primer mix. In TCRdb, the 5' RACE reads were re-called with MiXCR into one record per CDR3 protein. Altogether roughly 680,000 distinct CDR3 sequences are present, 40% to 65% being singletons, with the ten largest covering roughly 13%. At least ten counts were recorded for this clonotype.

Specimen: blood. This rearrangement joins TRBV12-3 or TRBV12-4 to TRBJ2-1, with TRBD2 as a possible D gene (5 bases). The clonotype originates from a woman aged 80 or older in good health. CDR3 sequence (DNA): TGTGCCAGCAGTTCCACACGGACTTTTGACAATGAGCAGTTCTTC. The encoded protein is CASSSTRTFDNEQFF.